The subject of this entry is one T cell receptor beta chain. Its antigen is not known. Germline V lookup: CDR1 SQVTM, CDR2 ANQGSEA. The CDR3 extends over 11 amino acids. V shed 2 bases and J shed 0 bases, with 1 base lying between them. This entry belongs to a study of persistence of HIV-infected CD4 T cells. Notes on the study in general: Degenerate expanded CDR3beta sequences were enriched among CMV- and Gag-responding cells. TCRbeta richness was lower in CMV- and Gag-responding cells than in anti-CD3/anti-CD28-responding cells. Within sorted populations, more oligoclonal TCRs accompanied more oligoclonal proviruses.

The immunoSEQ assay was version 4, run in survey mode. Sequencing used immunoSEQ multiplex PCR; TCRdb keeps in-frame clones, though not all of them. This sample has more than 45,000 clones, with more than 70% found just once. Stimulation used 8 to 10 ug/mL lysate from CMV-infected fibroblasts. Sorted nonresponding memory CD4+ T cells were CD40L-negative, CD69-negative, CD45RO-high. PBMCs were depleted of CD8+ T cells before stimulation. The sequenced sample was CD4+ T cells sorted from PBMCs after roughly 17-hour stimulation, obtained from a patient who received antiretroviral therapy. The chain links TRBV29-1 to TRBJ1-2; the D is unclear. This TCR was sampled from an adult man with HIV who was CMV-seropositive. The CDR3 loop reads CSVETNYGYTF. DNA of the CDR3: TGCAGCGTTGAAACTAACTATGGCTACACCTTC.